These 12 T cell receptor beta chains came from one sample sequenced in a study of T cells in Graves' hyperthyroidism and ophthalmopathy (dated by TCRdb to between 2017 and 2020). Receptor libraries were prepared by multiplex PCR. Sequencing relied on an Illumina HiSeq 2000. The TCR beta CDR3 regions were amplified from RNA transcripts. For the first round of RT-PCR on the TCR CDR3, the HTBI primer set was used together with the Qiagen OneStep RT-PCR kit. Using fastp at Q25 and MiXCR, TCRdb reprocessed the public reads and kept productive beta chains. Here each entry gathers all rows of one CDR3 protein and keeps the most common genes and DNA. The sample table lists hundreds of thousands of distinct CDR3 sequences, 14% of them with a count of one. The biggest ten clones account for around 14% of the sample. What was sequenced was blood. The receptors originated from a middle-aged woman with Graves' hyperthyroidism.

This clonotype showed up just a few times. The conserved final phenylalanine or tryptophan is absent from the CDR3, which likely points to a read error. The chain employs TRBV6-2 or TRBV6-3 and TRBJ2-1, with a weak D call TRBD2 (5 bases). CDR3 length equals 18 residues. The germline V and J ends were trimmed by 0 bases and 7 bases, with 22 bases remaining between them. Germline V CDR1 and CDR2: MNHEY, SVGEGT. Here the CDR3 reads CASSYSVGAESPVNEQFL. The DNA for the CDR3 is TGTGCCAGCAGTTACTCGGTTGGAGCGGAATCGCCGGTGAATGAGCAGTTCCTC.

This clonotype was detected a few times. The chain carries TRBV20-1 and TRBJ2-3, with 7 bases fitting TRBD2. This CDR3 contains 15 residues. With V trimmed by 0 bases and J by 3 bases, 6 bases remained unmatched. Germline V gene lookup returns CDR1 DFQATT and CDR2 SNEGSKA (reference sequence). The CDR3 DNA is TGCAGTGCTAGAGATAGGGTAGCGGGTACAGATACGCAGTATTTT. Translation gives CSARDRVAGTDTQYF.

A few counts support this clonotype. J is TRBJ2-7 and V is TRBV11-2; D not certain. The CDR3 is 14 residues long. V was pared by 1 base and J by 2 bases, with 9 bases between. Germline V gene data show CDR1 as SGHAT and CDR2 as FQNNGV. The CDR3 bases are TGTGCCAGCAGCTTAGGCAGGATTCCCTACGAGCAGTACTTC. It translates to CASSLGRIPYEQYF.

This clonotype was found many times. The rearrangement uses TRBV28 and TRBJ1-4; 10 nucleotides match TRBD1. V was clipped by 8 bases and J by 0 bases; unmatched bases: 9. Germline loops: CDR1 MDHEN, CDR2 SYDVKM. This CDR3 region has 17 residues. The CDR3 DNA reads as TGTGCCAGCTACTCGGGACAGGGGTATGCAACTAATGAAAAACTGTTTTTT. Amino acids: CASYSGQGYATNEKLFF.

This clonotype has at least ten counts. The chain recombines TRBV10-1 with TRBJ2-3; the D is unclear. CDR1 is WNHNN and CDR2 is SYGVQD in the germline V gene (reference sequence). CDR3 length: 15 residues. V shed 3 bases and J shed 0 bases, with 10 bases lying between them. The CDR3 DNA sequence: TGCGCCAGCAGTGATGGGCGGTTAAGCACAGATACGCAGTATTTT. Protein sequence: CASSDGRLSTDTQYF.

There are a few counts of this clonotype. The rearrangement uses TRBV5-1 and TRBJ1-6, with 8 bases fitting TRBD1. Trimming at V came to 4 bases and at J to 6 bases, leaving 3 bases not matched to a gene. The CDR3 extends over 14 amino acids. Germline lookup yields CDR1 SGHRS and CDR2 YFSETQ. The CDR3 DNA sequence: TGCGCCAGCAGCACGGGACAGGCTAATTCACCCCTCCACTTT. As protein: CASSTGQANSPLHF. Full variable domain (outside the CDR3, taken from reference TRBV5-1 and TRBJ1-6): KAGVTQTPRYLIKTRGQQVTLSCSPISGHRSVSWYQQTPGQGLQFLFEYFSETQRNKGNFPGRFSGRQFSNSRSEMNVSTLELGDSALYLCASSTGQANSPLHFGNGTRLTVT.

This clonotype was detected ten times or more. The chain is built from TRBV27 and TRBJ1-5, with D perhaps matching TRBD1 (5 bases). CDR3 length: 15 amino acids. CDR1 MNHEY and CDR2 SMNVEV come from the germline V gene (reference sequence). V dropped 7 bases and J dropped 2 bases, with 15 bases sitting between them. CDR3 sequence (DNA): TGTGCCAGCACCGTTGGGACGGAGTGCAATCAGCCCCAGCATTTT. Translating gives CASTVGTECNQPQHF.

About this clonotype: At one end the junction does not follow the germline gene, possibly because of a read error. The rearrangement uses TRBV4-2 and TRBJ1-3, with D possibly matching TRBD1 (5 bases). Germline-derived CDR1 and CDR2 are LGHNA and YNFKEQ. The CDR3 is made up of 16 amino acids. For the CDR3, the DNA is TGTGCCAGCAGCCCCCAAATGGATACAGGTGGAGACACCATGTATTTT. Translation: CASSPQMDTGGDTMYF.

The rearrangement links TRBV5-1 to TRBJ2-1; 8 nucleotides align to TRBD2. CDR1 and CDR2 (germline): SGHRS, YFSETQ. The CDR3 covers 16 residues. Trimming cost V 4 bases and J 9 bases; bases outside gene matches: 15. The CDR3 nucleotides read TGCGCCAGCAGCCAATCGAACTCCGGGACTAGTGGTGAGCAGTTCTTC. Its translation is CASSQSNSGTSGEQFF.

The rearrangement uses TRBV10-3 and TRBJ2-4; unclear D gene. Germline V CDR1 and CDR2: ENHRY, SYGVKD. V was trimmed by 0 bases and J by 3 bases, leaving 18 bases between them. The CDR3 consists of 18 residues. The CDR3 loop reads CAISESPLTGRLKNIQYF. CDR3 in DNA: TGTGCCATCAGTGAGTCGCCTCTTACCGGGCGGCTCAAAAACATTCAGTACTTC.

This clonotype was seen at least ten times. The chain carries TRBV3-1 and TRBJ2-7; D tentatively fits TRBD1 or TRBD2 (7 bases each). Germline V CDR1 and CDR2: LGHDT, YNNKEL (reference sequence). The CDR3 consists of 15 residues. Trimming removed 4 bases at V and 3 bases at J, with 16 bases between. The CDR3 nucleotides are TGTGCCAGCAGCCCAGCGGGACAGAGCTTCTACGAGCAGTACTTC. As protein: CASSPAGQSFYEQYF.

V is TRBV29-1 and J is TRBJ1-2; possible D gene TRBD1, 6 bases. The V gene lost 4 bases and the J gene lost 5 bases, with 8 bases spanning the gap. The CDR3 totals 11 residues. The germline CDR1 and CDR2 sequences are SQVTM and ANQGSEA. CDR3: CSVGGAYGYTF. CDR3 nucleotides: TGCAGCGTTGGGGGGGCTTATGGCTACACCTTC.